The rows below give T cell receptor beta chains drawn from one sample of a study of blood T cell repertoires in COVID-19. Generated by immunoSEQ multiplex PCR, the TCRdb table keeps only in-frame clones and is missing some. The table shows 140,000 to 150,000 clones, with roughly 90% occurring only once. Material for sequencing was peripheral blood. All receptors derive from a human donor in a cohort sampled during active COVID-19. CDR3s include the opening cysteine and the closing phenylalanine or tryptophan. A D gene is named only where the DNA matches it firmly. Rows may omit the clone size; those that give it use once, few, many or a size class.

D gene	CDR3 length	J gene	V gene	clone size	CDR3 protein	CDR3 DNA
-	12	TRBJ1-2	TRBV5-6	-	CASSLAEGGYTF	TGTGCCAGCAGCTTGGCGGAGGGGGGCTACACCTTC
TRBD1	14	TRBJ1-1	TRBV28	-	CASSRRDRVAEAFF	TGTGCCAGCAGTCGCCGGGACAGGGTTGCTGAAGCTTTCTTT
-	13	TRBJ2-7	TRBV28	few	CASSRDNRRVQYF	TGTGCCAGCAGTCGGGACAACCGTAGAGTGCAGTACTTC
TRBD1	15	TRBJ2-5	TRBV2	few	CASSADRGLGETQYF	TGTGCCAGCAGTGCCGACAGGGGGCTAGGAGAGACCCAGTACTTC
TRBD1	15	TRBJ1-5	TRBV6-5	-	CATQDRGAPNQPQHF	TGTGCCACACAGGACAGGGGGGCCCCCAATCAGCCCCAGCATTTT
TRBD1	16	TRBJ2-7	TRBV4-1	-	CASSQVRTGLSYEQYF	TGCGCCAGCAGCCAAGTTCGGACAGGGCTCTCCTACGAGCAGTACTTC
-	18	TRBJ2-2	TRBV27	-	CASSLSGLGRGGTGELFF	TGTGCCAGCAGTTTATCAGGCCTTGGTAGGGGGGGAACCGGGGAGCTGTTTTTT
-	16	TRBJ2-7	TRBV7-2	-	CASSLAQGVFSYEQYF	TGTGCCAGCAGCTTAGCACAGGGCGTCTTCTCCTACGAGCAGTACTTC
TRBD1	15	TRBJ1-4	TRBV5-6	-	CASSWGTGKVEKLFF	TGTGCCAGCAGCTGGGGGACAGGGAAGGTTGAAAAACTGTTTTTT
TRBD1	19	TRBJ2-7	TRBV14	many	CASSQQPGQGRSAFNEQYF	TGTGCCAGCAGCCAACAACCGGGACAGGGCCGATCCGCCTTTAACGAGCAGTACTTC
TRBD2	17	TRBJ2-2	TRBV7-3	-	CASSPMGTSGRRRELFF	TGTGCCAGCAGCCCGATGGGGACTAGCGGGAGGAGGCGGGAGCTGTTTTTT
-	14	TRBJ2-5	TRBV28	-	CASSLAGGRETQYF	TGTGCCAGCAGTTTAGCCGGGGGTCGAGAGACCCAGTACTTC
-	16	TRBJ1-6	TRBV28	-	CASSPPRREPNSPLHF	TGTGCCAGCAGTCCCCCGCGCAGGGAACCTAATTCACCCCTCCACTTT
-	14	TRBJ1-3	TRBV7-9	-	CASSSPGEGNTIYF	TGTGCCAGCAGCTCGCCGGGGGAGGGAAACACCATATATTTT
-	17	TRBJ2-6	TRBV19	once	CASSIAYTGSGANVLTF	TGTGCCAGTAGTATCGCTTACACAGGGTCTGGGGCCAACGTCCTGACTTTC
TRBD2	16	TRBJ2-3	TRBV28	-	CASKSRGSGTRDTQYF	TGTGCCAGCAAATCCCGCGGTAGCGGGACCCGGGATACGCAGTATTTT